This T cell receptor (beta chain) was sequenced during a study of T cell clones after liver transplantation. Using immunoSEQ multiplex PCR, the repertoire was profiled, and TCRdb retains in-frame clones only, with some absent. The sample shows some 120,000 clones, around nine tenths of them seen only once. Germline CDR1 reads SGHVS; CDR2 reads FQNEAQ. The CDR3 length is 13 residues. V lost 7 bases to trimming and J lost 6 bases, with 16 bases between them. The sequencing used CD4+ T cells from blood, collected 12 months after liver transplant. This chain links TRBV7-8 with TRBJ2-7; D might be TRBD1 or TRBD2, each matching 6 bases. The receptor's source is a human patient who received a liver transplant. Some T cells may be graft donor cells. CDR3 DNA sequence: TGTGCCAGCAACCCTTCCTGGGGGGCCGAGCAGTACTTC. Protein sequence: CASNPSWGAEQYF. Full variable domain (outside the CDR3, taken from reference TRBV7-8 and TRBJ2-7): GAGVSQSPRYKVAKRGQDVALRCDPISGHVSLFWYQQALGQGPEFLTYFQNEAQLDKSGLPSDRFFAERPEGSVSTLKIQRTQQEDSAVYLCASNPSWGAEQYFGPGTRLTVT.